In this sample, the clone carrying this TCR beta chain turned up a few times. The V segment lost 0 bases and the J segment 3 bases; nucleotides outside the gene matches: 5. The CDR3 is made up of 15 amino acids. These data are taken from a study of T cell responses to AZD1222 COVID-19 vaccine. Sequencing used immunoSEQ multiplex PCR; TCRdb keeps in-frame clones, though not all of them. The sample has about 100,000 clones; 88% are singletons. This sequence was found in an adult in good health. V usage is TRBV5-7 and J usage is TRBJ2-7; 8 nucleotides agree with TRBD2. TRBV5-7 is designated an ORF whose function remains uncertain. The sequencing used peripheral blood, collected on day 0 of AZD1222 vaccination. The CDR3 sequence is CASSLAREGDYEQYF. The CDR3 DNA follows: TGTGCCAGCAGCTTGGCCCGGGAGGGGGACTACGAGCAGTACTTC.